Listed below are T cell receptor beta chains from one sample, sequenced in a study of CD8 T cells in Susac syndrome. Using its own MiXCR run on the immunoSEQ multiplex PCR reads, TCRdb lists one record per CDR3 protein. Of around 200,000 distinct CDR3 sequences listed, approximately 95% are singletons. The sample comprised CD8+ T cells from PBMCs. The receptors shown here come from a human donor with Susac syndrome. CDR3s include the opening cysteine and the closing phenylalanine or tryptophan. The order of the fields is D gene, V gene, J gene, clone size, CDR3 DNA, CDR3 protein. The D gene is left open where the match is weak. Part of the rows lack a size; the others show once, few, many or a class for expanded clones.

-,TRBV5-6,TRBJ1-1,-,TGTGCCAGCAGTTCGACAGCAGCACTCGACACTGAAGCTTTCTTT,CASSSTAALDTEAFF
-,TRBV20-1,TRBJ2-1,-,TGCAGTGCCATCTCTGGAGGGGGGGACAGTGAGCAGTTCTTC,CSAISGGGDSEQFF
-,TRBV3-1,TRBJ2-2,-,TGTGCCAGCAGCCATGGGCCCGACACCGGGGAGCTGTTTTTT,CASSHGPDTGELFF
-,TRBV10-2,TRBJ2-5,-,TGCGCCAGCAGTGAGTCAAAACGGGGGGCCGCACAGACCCAGTACTTC,CASSESKRGAAQTQYF
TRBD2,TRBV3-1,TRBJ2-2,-,TGTGCCAGCGAACGCTCTAGCGGGAGCGCGAACACCGGGGAGCTGTTTTTT,CASERSSGSANTGELFF
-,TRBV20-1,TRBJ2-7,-,TGCAGTGCTAGTAAGGGGGATAATACCTACGAGCAGTACTTC,CSASKGDNTYEQYF
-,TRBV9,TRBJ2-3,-,TGTGCCAGCAGCGTAGGTTTTTCGGGGTTAAGCACAGATACGCAGTATTTT,CASSVGFSGLSTDTQYF
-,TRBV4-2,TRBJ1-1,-,TGTGCCAGCAGCCGAGATCTTTTGGGGCCGGGGAACACTGAAGCTTTCTTT,CASSRDLLGPGNTEAFF
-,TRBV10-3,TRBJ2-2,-,TGTGCCATCAGTGAGTCCCAAGGGAACACCGGGGAGCTGTTTTTT,CAISESQGNTGELFF
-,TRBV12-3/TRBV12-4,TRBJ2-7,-,TGTGCCAGCAGTTGGCAGGGTTACGAGCAGTACTTC,CASSWQGYEQYF
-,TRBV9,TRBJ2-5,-,TGTGCCAGCAGCGGCCCGCCGGGGGCAGGTAACGGGGAGACCCAGTACTTC,CASSGPPGAGNGETQYF
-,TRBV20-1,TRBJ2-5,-,TGCAGTGCTAGATGGGAGACCCAGTACTTC,CSARWETQYF
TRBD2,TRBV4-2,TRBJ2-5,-,TGTGCCAGCAGCCAACCGGGACTAGCGGGACCGAAAGAGACCCAGTACTTC,CASSQPGLAGPKETQYF
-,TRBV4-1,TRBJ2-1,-,TGCGCCAGCAGCCAAGTTACTCCTAGCTATGAGCAGTTCTTC,CASSQVTPSYEQFF
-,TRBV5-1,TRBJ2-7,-,TGCGCCAGCAGGGGGGATATCCCCTACGAGCAGTACTTC,CASRGDIPYEQYF
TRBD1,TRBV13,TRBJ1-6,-,TGTGCCAGCAGCCTAGAGGACAGGGTGGGTAATTCACCCCTCCACTTT,CASSLEDRVGNSPLHF
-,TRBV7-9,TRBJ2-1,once,TGTGCCAGCAGCCACCCCGGGACATTGATTGAGCAGTTCTTC,CASSHPGTLIEQFF
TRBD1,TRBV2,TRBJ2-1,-,TGTGCCAGCAGCCCAATACAGGGGGCCTCCTACAATGAGCAGTTCTTC,CASSPIQGASYNEQFF
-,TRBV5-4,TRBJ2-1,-,TGTGCCAGCAGCCCAACTTGGGGGGACAATGAGCAGTTCTTC,CASSPTWGDNEQFF
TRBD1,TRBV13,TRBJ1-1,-,TGTGCCAGCAGCTCCGACAGGGGGCTATTTGAAGCTTTCTTT,CASSSDRGLFEAFF